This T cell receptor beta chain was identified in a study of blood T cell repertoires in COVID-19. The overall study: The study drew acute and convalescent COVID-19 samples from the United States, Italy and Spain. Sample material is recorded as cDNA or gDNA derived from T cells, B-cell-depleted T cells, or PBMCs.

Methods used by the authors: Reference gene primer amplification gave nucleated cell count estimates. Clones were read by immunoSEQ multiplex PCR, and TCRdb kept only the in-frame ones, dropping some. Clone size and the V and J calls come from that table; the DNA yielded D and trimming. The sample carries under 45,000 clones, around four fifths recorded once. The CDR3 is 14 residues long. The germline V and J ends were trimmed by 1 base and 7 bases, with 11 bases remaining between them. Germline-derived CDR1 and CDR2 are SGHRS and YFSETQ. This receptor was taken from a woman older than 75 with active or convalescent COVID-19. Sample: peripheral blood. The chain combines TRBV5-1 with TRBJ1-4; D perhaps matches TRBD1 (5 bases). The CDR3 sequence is CASSLWGGGEKLFF. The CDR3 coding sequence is TGCGCCAGCAGCTTGTGGGGGGGTGGTGAAAAACTGTTTTTT.